Below, 17 T cell receptor beta chains from the same sample are listed, as sequenced in a study of identical twins. TCRdb re-derived calls from the 5' RACE reads in MiXCR, one entry per CDR3 protein. The sample has hundreds of thousands of distinct CDR3 sequences, 8.6% seen once. These same records also appear under a second study, on yellow fever vaccine responses in identical twins.

The sequenced sample consisted of PBMCs. These receptors were collected from a young woman in good health.

This clonotype was seen many times. V gene TRBV14 combines with J gene TRBJ2-1, with 9 bases fitting TRBD2. V was clipped by 1 base and J by 9 bases; unmatched bases: 7. Germline values: CDR1 SGHDN, CDR2 FVKESK. The CDR3 spans 15 residues. CDR3 nucleotide sequence: TGTGCCAGCAGCCAAGTCTCAGCGGGGGGCACTGAGCAGTTCTTC. Protein: CASSQVSAGGTEQFF.

Comments on this clonotype: A much more abundant neighbour one base away suggests this may be a read error. The gene calls are TRBV25-1 and TRBJ2-7, with D perhaps TRBD2 (5 bases). The CDR3 runs to 13 residues. The germline gives CDR1 MGHDK, CDR2 SYGVNS. The CDR3 here is CACREDASGGQYF. DNA for the CDR3: TGTGCCTGCAGAGAAGACGCAAGTGGAGGGCAGTACTTC.

This sequence joins TRBV6-4 and TRBJ2-1, with 12 bases aligning to TRBD2. Germline assignment: CDR1 MRHNA and CDR2 SNTAGT. This CDR3 has 16 residues. With 3 bases clipped from V and 5 bases from J, the junction kept 5 bases outside the gene matches. CDR3 DNA sequence: TGTGCCAGCAGTGAATCCGGGACTAGCGGGCACAATGAGCAGTTCTTC. Translated: CASSESGTSGHNEQFF.

The chain combines TRBV7-9 with TRBJ2-7, with TRBD2 matching 12 bases. Germline CDR1 reads SEHNR; CDR2 reads FQNEAQ (reference sequence). Unmatched junction bases numbered 2, after V lost 5 bases and J lost 3 bases. This CDR3 contains 14 residues. The CDR3 region has the DNA TGTGCCAGCAGCGTGACTAGCGGGAGCTACGAGCAGTACTTC. Protein: CASSVTSGSYEQYF.

This clonotype was seen a few times. The chain links TRBV5-5 to TRBJ2-1; 10 nucleotides match TRBD2. The CDR3 totals 15 residues. The germline V gene has CDR1 SGHKS and CDR2 YYEKEE (reference sequence). Losses at the gene ends were 1 base for V and 4 bases for J; bases not matched to a gene: 2. CDR3 residues: CASSLTGLAYNEQFF. In DNA, the CDR3 is TGTGCCAGCAGCTTGACGGGACTAGCGTACAATGAGCAGTTCTTC.

This clonotype was observed a handful of times. The chain has TRBV25-1 and TRBJ2-5, with 8 nucleotides matching TRBD1. This CDR3 region has 13 residues. V trimming: 8 bases; J trimming: 5 bases; junction bases outside the gene matches: 7. Germline V gene lookup returns CDR1 MGHDK and CDR2 SYGVNS. In DNA, the CDR3 is TGTGCCAGCGTTCGGACAGGGATTGAGACCCAGTACTTC. This encodes CASVRTGIETQYF.

This clonotype was observed a handful of times. CDR3 region: CASSLSGVRETQYF. The DNA of the CDR3 is TGCGCCAGCAGCTTATCAGGGGTCAGGGAGACCCAGTACTTC. J is TRBJ2-5 and V is TRBV5-1; TRBD1 is a possible D gene (6 bases). This CDR3 has 14 amino acids. Trimming cost V 2 bases and J 5 bases, with 13 bases left between them. Germline CDR1 reads SGHRS; CDR2 reads YFSETQ.

The chain joins TRBV24-1 to TRBJ2-1; 7 bases are a match to TRBD1. Losses at the gene ends were 4 bases for V and 2 bases for J; bases not matched to a gene: 7. The length of the CDR3 is 16 residues. The V gene's germline CDR1 is KGHDR and CDR2 SFDVKD. The CDR3 DNA reads TGTGCCACCAGTGAATACAGGGGTGCCGCCTACAATGAGCAGTTCTTC. It yields the protein CATSEYRGAAYNEQFF.

This clonotype was counted a few times. The genes are TRBV29-1 and TRBJ2-3, with 7 bases lining up with TRBD1. V dropped 6 bases and J dropped 11; count of bases not matched to a gene: 11. Germline lookup yields CDR1 SQVTM and CDR2 ANQGSEA. This CDR3 is built from 12 residues. CDR3: CSVLGESGGQYF. The CDR3 DNA is TGCAGCGTCCTGGGGGAATCAGGGGGGCAGTATTTT.

There are many counts of this clonotype. This chain uses TRBV3-1 with TRBJ2-3; D call uncertain. Germline V lookup: CDR1 LGHDT, CDR2 YNNKEL (reference sequence). The CDR3 extends over 13 amino acids. Trimming removed 0 bases from V and 6 bases from J, with 7 bases in between. Here the CDR3 DNA reads TGTGCCAGCAGCCAAGATCTCAGGGATACGCAGTATTTT. Protein: CASSQDLRDTQYF.

DNA of the CDR3: TGTGCCAGCAGTTTACCGGGACTAGCGGGAGGGGATCAGTACTTC. Encoded protein: CASSLPGLAGGDQYF. The chain couples TRBV28 to TRBJ2-4, with 16 nucleotides matching TRBD2. V was pared by 2 bases and J by 12 bases, with 4 bases of the junction left unmatched. This CDR3 contains 15 residues. Germline V lookup: CDR1 MDHEN, CDR2 SYDVKM. Based on the CDR3 plus reference TRBV28 and TRBJ2-4, the full variable domain is DVKVTQSSRYLVKRTGEKVFLECVQDMDHENMFWYRQDPGLGLRLIYFSYDVKMKEKGDIPEGYSVSREKKERFSLILESASTNQTSMYLCASSLPGLAGGDQYFGAGTRLSVL.

J is TRBJ2-7 and V is TRBV18, with D maybe TRBD1 (6 bases). The CDR3 sequence is 14 residues long. Per the germline V gene, CDR1 is KGHSH and CDR2 is LQKENI. Trimming took 3 bases from V and 0 from J, leaving 9 bases between them. The CDR3 region is CASSPQGTSYEQYF. The CDR3, as DNA: TGTGCCAGCTCACCCCAGGGGACCTCCTACGAGCAGTACTTC.

The chain carries TRBV5-1 and TRBJ1-1; no reliable D call. In germline, CDR1 is SGHRS, CDR2 YFSETQ. Trimming removed 0 bases at V and 0 bases at J, with 9 bases between. The CDR3 spans 15 residues. The CDR3 loop is CASSLDPHLNTEAFF. The CDR3 nucleotides read TGCGCCAGCAGCTTGGATCCCCATTTGAACACTGAAGCTTTCTTT.

This chain joins TRBV6-2 or TRBV6-3 and TRBJ2-7; TRBD2 aligns across 10 bases. V was pared by 4 bases and J by 0 bases, with 6 bases of the junction left unmatched. This CDR3 comprises 16 residues. CDR1 is MNHEY and CDR2 is SVGEGT in the germline V gene. DNA of the CDR3: TGTGCCAGCAGTTCCCCAGGGACTAGCGCCTCCTACGAGCAGTACTTC. Its translation: CASSSPGTSASYEQYF.

This clonotype was found a few times. This chain links TRBV28 with TRBJ2-1, with 8 bases aligning to TRBD2. Germline CDR1 and CDR2: MDHEN and SYDVKM. The CDR3 sequence is 14 residues long. With 6 bases clipped from V and 10 bases from J, the junction kept 11 bases outside the gene matches. The CDR3 is CASRQAGVVNEQFF. Here the CDR3 DNA reads TGTGCCAGCAGGCAAGCGGGAGTTGTGAACGAGCAGTTCTTC.

A few counts support this clonotype. The V and J genes are TRBV10-3 and TRBJ2-3; no definite D call. The CDR3 spans 15 residues. Trimming left V 2 bases short and J 1 base short, with 10 bases between. CDR1 and CDR2 (germline): ENHRY, SYGVKD. The CDR3 bases are TGTGCCATCAGTGAGCTCCTTGGGCGCACAGATACGCAGTATTTT. This encodes CAISELLGRTDTQYF.

Many counts were recorded for this clonotype. The rearrangement links TRBV24-1 to TRBJ2-2; unclear D gene. This CDR3 has 14 amino acids. V lost 1 base to trimming and J lost 0 bases, with 2 bases between them. The germline V gene has CDR1 KGHDR and CDR2 SFDVKD. The CDR3 is CATSDFTNTGELFF. CDR3 DNA: TGTGCCACCAGTGATTTTACGAACACCGGGGAGCTGTTTTTT.